The 16 T cell receptor beta chains below come from one sample, sequenced in a study of blood T cell repertoires in COVID-19. TCRdb's copy holds only in-frame clones and misses some; the assay was immunoSEQ multiplex PCR. The sample records 250,000 to 300,000 clones, just over 90% being singletons. The source material was peripheral blood. These receptors all stem from a woman aged 25 to 39 with COVID-19, enrolled during active disease.

This clone turned up a few times. The chain has TRBV2 and TRBJ2-2; 9 nucleotides align to TRBD2. V lost 8 bases and J lost 1; bases outside the gene matches: 2. The CDR3 has 14 residues. Germline values: CDR1 SNHLY, CDR2 FYNNEI. Written as DNA, the CDR3 is TGTGCCAGCCTGCGGGAGGGGAACACCGGGGAGCTGTTTTTT. Protein product: CASLREGNTGELFF.

The chain uses TRBV29-1 and TRBJ1-4, with 7 bases fitting TRBD1. CDR3 size: 14 residues. V was clipped by 4 bases and J by 5 bases; unmatched bases: 7. Germline V gene data show CDR1 as SQVTM and CDR2 as ANQGSEA. Here the CDR3 reads CSVAQRDRNEKLFF. The CDR3 DNA reads as TGCAGCGTTGCACAACGGGACAGAAATGAAAAACTGTTTTTT.

CDR3 sequence: CASSLASYTDTQYF. Written as DNA, the CDR3 is TGTGCCAGCAGCTTAGCTAGCTACACAGATACGCAGTATTTT. This sequence joins TRBV11-2 and TRBJ2-3; tentatively, D is TRBD2 (5 bases). Germline V CDR1 and CDR2: SGHAT, FQNNGV. V shed 1 base and J shed 2 bases, with 7 bases lying between them. The CDR3 is 14 amino acids.

Notes on this clone: The identical CDR3 is also encoded by other nucleotide sequences in the sample. The chain links TRBV27 to TRBJ2-7; the match to TRBD1 covers 7 bases. Trimming at V came to 5 bases and at J to 2 bases, leaving 6 bases not matched to a gene. Germline-derived CDR1 and CDR2 are MNHEY and SMNVEV (reference sequence). The CDR3 length is 14 residues. The CDR3 sequence is CASSPRQGPYEQYF. CDR3 sequence (DNA): TGTGCCAGCAGTCCCCGACAGGGTCCCTACGAGCAGTACTTC.

The chain uses TRBV19 and TRBJ1-1; D is undetermined. The CDR3 spans 14 residues. Germline V CDR1 and CDR2: LNHDA, SQIVND (reference sequence). V lost 7 bases and J 3 bases, leaving 15 bases between the germline ends. As DNA, the CDR3 is TGTGCCAGTAACGACCCAAAGGAGTACACTGAAGCTTTCTTT. Protein sequence: CASNDPKEYTEAFF.

This clone was detected only once. The chain uses TRBV7-6 and TRBJ1-1; 7 nucleotides align to TRBD1. J lost 0 bases, V lost 1 base, and 5 bases had no gene match. The CDR3 covers 16 residues. Germline V gives CDR1 SGHVS, CDR2 FNYEAQ. The CDR3 protein is CASSLGRDRLNTEAFF. As DNA, the CDR3 is TGTGCCAGCAGCTTAGGGAGGGACAGATTGAACACTGAAGCTTTCTTT.

The chain couples TRBV28 to TRBJ1-6, with TRBD1 matching over 8 bases. Germline values: CDR1 MDHEN, CDR2 SYDVKM. The trim removed 5 bases at V and 5 bases at J, leaving 5 bases unmatched. The CDR3 is 15 residues long. CDR3 in DNA: TGTGCCAGCAGTACTGGACAGGGCGATAATTCACCCCTCCACTTT. Translating gives CASSTGQGDNSPLHF.

Here the CDR3 reads CASSTGTGAGYGYTF. The CDR3 bases are TGTGCCAGCAGCACCGGGACAGGGGCTGGCTATGGCTACACCTTC. V is TRBV7-9 and J is TRBJ1-2; 10 bases map to TRBD1. The germline V gene encodes CDR1 SEHNR and CDR2 FQNEAQ (reference sequence). There are 15 residues in the CDR3. V lost 5 bases, J lost 4 bases, and 7 bases stayed unmatched. The variable domain in full, with the rest retrieved from reference TRBV7-9 and TRBJ1-2, is DTGVSQNPRHKITKRGQNVTFRCDPISEHNRLYWYRQTLGQGPEFLTYFQNEAQLEKSRLLSDRFSAERPKGSFSTLEIQRTEQGDSAMYLCASSTGTGAGYGYTFGSGTRLTVV.

This rearrangement joins TRBV13 to TRBJ1-1, with D possibly being TRBD1 (6 bases). The V end was cut by 5 bases, the J end by 1 base, with 11 bases between. The CDR3 length is 14 residues. Germline loops: CDR1 PRHDT, CDR2 FYEKMQ (reference sequence). The CDR3 DNA sequence: TGTGCCAGCAGCCCGATGACAGGGAACACTGAAGCTTTCTTT. It specifies CASSPMTGNTEAFF. Full variable domain (outside the CDR3, taken from reference TRBV13 and TRBJ1-1): AAGVIQSPRHLIKEKRETATLKCYPIPRHDTVYWYQQGPGQDPQFLISFYEKMQSDKGSIPDRFSAQQFSDYHSELNMSSLELGDSALYFCASSPMTGNTEAFFGQGTRLTVV.

The chain couples TRBV12-3 or TRBV12-4 to TRBJ1-1, with D maybe TRBD1 (5 bases). V gave up 7 bases and J gave up 5 bases, with 14 bases separating them. The CDR3 is made up of 13 amino acids. CDR3 loop: CASTAPGGTEAFF. DNA for the CDR3: TGTGCCAGCACTGCGCCCGGGGGAACTGAAGCTTTCTTT.

The rearrangement joins TRBV30 to TRBJ1-5; the D gene is possibly TRBD1 (6 bases). The CDR3 runs 14 residues. Germline values: CDR1 GTSNPN, CDR2 SVGIG (reference sequence). Trimming pared 6 bases from V and 7 bases from J, leaving 19 bases between. For the CDR3, the DNA is TGTGCCTGTCAAGAGGGGGAAAAAGGCCAGCCCCAGCATTTT. Translated: CACQEGEKGQPQHF.

The V gene is TRBV19, the J gene TRBJ2-3; D uncertain. CDR1 is LNHDA and CDR2 is SQIVND in the germline V gene (reference sequence). Trimming shortened V by 0 bases and J by 6 bases, and 7 bases separated the two germline ends. This CDR3 is 13 amino acids long. CDR3 amino acids: CASSIDTEDTQYF. CDR3 sequence (DNA): TGTGCCAGTAGTATAGACACAGAGGATACGCAGTATTTT.

The rearrangement links TRBV3-1 (or the pseudogene TRBV3-2) to TRBJ2-4, with 12 bases fitting TRBD2. CDR3 length equals 17 residues. With 1 base clipped from V and 7 bases from J, the junction kept 8 bases outside the gene matches. CDR1 LGHDT and CDR2 YNNKEL come from the germline V gene (reference sequence). CDR3 sequence: CASSQVSSGRAGNIQYF. CDR3 coding DNA: TGTGCCAGCAGCCAAGTTTCTAGCGGGAGGGCCGGTAACATTCAGTACTTC.

The V and J genes are TRBV6-5 and TRBJ1-2; D is unclear. This CDR3 contains 15 residues. Trimming cost V 2 bases and J 0 bases, with 10 bases left between them. Germline V gene data show CDR1 as MNHEY and CDR2 as SVGAGI. CDR3 in amino acids: CASSYGREANYGYTF. The CDR3 bases are TGTGCCAGCAGTTACGGTCGGGAAGCTAACTATGGCTACACCTTC.

The J gene is TRBJ1-2, the V gene TRBV28; 10 bases are a match to TRBD1. The CDR3 loop spans 17 amino acids. With 5 bases clipped from V and 4 bases from J, the junction kept 13 bases outside the gene matches. From germline, CDR1 is MDHEN and CDR2 SYDVKM. The DNA of the CDR3 is TGTGCCAGCAGTAGCAGACCGGGACAGGGGATCATCTATGGCTACACCTTC. Translating gives CASSSRPGQGIIYGYTF.

The chain links TRBV30 to TRBJ2-5; possibly TRBD2 for D (7 bases). The CDR3 consists of 16 residues. The V end lost 0 bases, the J end lost 2 bases, and 16 bases lay between the germline ends. CDR1 and CDR2 from the germline V gene are GTSNPN and SVGIG (reference sequence). The CDR3 DNA sequence: TGTGCCTGGAGTGTTGGTTCGGGGGGCGGACAAGAGACCCAGTACTTC. Translated: CAWSVGSGGGQETQYF.